This record looks at one TCR beta chain sequence and its context. 13 Jbeta primers and 60 Vbeta primers were used for the PCR. Method: immunoSEQ multiplex PCR; TCRdb's copy keeps in-frame clones and lacks some. The sample has fewer than 130,000 clones; around 85% are singletons. The CDR3 spans 18 residues. Germline loops: CDR1 SGHRS, CDR2 YFSETQ. Deletions cut 0 bases from V and 0 bases from J, with 13 bases between. This sample stems from a study of cytomegalovirus exposure and HLA in healthy donors. The chain has TRBV5-1 and TRBJ1-6; no firm D call. This receptor was taken from a man in his forties in good health and CMV-seronegative. The specimen was PBMCs. The CDR3 DNA sequence: TGCGCCAGCAGCTTGGGAGGGAAAGCTAGCTCCTATAATTCACCCCTCCACTTT. It encodes CASSLGGKASSYNSPLHF.